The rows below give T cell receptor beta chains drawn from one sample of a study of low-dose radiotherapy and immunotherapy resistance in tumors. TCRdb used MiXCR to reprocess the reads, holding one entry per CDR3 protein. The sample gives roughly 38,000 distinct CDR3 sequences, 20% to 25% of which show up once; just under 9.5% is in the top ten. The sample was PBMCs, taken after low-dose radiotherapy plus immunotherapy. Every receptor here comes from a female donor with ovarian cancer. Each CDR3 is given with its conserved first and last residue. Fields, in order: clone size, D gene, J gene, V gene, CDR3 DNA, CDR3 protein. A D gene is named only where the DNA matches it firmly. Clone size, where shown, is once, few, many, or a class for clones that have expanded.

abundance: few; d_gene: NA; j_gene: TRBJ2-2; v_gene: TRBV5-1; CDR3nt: TGCGCCAGCAGTTACGCCGACACGGCCACCGGGGAGCTGTTTTTT; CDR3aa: CASSYADTATGELFF
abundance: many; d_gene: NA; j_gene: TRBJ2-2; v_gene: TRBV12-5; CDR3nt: TGTGCTAGTGGTCCTTACCGGGACAACAACACCGGGGAGCTGTTTTTT; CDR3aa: CASGPYRDNNTGELFF
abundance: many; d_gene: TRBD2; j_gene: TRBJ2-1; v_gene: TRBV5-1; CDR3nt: TGCGCCAGCAGCCTGACTAGCGGGAGGAATGAGCAGTTCTTC; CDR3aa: CASSLTSGRNEQFF
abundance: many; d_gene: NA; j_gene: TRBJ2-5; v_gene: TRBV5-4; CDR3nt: TGTGCCAGCAGCTTGGTTAGTTCGGAGACCCAGTACTTC; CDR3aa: CASSLVSSETQYF
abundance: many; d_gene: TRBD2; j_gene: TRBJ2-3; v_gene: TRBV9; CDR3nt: TGTGCCAGCAGCCCCAGGACTAGCCCAGATACGCAGTATTTT; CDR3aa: CASSPRTSPDTQYF
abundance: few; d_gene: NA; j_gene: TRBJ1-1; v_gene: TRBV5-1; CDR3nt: TGCGCCAGCAGAGGCCTCGGGGGCCGGGACACTGAAGCTTTCTTT; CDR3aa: CASRGLGGRDTEAFF
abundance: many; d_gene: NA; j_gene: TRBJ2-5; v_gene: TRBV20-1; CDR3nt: TGCAGTGCTAGAGAGGTCCAAGAGACCCAGTACTTC; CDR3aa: CSAREVQETQYF
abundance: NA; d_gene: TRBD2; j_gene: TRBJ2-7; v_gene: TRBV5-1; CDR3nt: TGTGCCAGCAGTTTGGAGCGGGGGGCCTACGAGCAGTACTTC; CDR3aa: CASSLERGAYEQYF
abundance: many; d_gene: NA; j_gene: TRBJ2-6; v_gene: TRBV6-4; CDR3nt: TGTGCCAGCAGTGGGTCTGGGGCCAACGTCCTGACTTTC; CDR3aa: CASSGSGANVLTF
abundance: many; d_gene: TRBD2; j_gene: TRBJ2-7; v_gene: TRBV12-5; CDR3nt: TGTGCTAGTGGTTTGGTATTAGTGGGACTAGCGGACTACGAGCAGTACTTC; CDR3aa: CASGLVLVGLADYEQYF
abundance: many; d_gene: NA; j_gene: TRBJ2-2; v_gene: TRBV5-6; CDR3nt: TGTGCCAGCAGCCCAGGAGCGAACACCGGGGAGCTGTTTTTT; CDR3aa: CASSPGANTGELFF
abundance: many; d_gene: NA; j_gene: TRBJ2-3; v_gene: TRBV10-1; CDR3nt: TGCGCCAGCAGCCCTGTGTATTTT; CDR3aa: CASSPVYF
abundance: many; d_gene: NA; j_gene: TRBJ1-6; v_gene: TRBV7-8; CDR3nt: TGTGCCAGCAGCGCCAATTCACCCCTCCACTTT; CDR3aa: CASSANSPLHF
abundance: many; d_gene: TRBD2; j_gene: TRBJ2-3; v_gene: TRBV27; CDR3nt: TGTGCCAGCAGTAAGGCCGGGACTAGTTTCACAGATACGCAGTATTTT; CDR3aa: CASSKAGTSFTDTQYF
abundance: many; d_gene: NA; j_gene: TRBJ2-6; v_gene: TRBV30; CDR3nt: TGTGCCTGGAGTCCTCTACGCTCTGGGGCCAACGTCCTGACTTTC; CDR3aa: CAWSPLRSGANVLTF
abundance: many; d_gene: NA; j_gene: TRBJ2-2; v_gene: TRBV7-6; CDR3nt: TGTGCCAGCAGCTTAGGGCAGGCGATCACCGGGGAGCTGTTTTTT; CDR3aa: CASSLGQAITGELFF
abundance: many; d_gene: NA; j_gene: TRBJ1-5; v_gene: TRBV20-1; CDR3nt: TGCAGTGCTTTAGCCCTTAGCAATCAGCCCCAGCATTTT; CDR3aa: CSALALSNQPQHF
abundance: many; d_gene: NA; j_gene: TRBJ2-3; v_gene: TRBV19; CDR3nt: TGTGCCAGTAAAACCGGCCTCGGAGGTACAGATACGCAGTATTTT; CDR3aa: CASKTGLGGTDTQYF
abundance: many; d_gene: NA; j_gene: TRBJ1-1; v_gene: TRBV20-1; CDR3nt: TGCAGTGCTAGTAACCCTCATTGGTCGAACACTGAAGCTTTCTTT; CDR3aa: CSASNPHWSNTEAFF
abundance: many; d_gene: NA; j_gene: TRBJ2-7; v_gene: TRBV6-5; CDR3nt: TGTGCCAGCAGTACTGCCCAATGGAGGACCTACGAGCAGTACTTC; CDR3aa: CASSTAQWRTYEQYF
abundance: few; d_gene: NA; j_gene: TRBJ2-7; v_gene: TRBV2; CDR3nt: TGTGCCAGCAAGAATAGCTCCTACGAGCAGTACTTC; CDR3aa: CASKNSSYEQYF
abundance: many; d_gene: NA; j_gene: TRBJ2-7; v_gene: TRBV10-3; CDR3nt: TGTGCCATCAGCCCCCTGGCGGAATGGAGCTCCTACGAGCAGTACTTC; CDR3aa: CAISPLAEWSSYEQYF